The rows below give T cell receptor beta chains drawn from one sample of a study of blood T cells in healthy people across ages. MiXCR, applied by TCRdb to the 5' RACE reads, yields one record per CDR3 protein. The sample holds some 1.4 million distinct CDR3 sequences, roughly 40% seen once. The sequenced material came from blood. The receptors shown here come from a woman younger than 35 in good health. Both conserved end residues are part of each CDR3. A D gene is named only where the DNA matches it firmly. Not every row has a clone size; where given, it reads once, few, many or a size class.

CDR3 DNA: TGTGCCAGCAGCCAACGAGGACAGGCTCCGGGTGATAATTCACCCCTCCACTTT; CDR3 protein: CASSQRGQAPGDNSPLHF; V gene: TRBV3-1; D gene: TRBD1; J gene: TRBJ1-6; clone size: .
CDR3 DNA: TGTGCCAGCAGTGAAAGCTGGGGGGCGGCGAACTATGGCTACACCTTC; CDR3 protein: CASSESWGAANYGYTF; V gene: TRBV6-1; D gene: .; J gene: TRBJ1-2; clone size: .
CDR3 DNA: TGTGCCAGCAGTGTGGAGACAGGGGTCGAAGAGACCCAGTACTTC; CDR3 protein: CASSVETGVEETQYF; V gene: TRBV2; D gene: TRBD1; J gene: TRBJ2-5; clone size: .
CDR3 DNA: TGTGCCAGTCGGACTAGCGGGAAAGACGAGCAGTACTTC; CDR3 protein: CASRTSGKDEQYF; V gene: TRBV7-9; D gene: TRBD2; J gene: TRBJ2-7; clone size: .
CDR3 DNA: TGTGCCAGCGTTGGTTCCCTAGCGGGAGGGCAAGATACGCAGTATTTT; CDR3 protein: CASVGSLAGGQDTQYF; V gene: TRBV6-6; D gene: TRBD2; J gene: TRBJ2-3; clone size: .
CDR3 DNA: TGCGCCAGCAGCGTCGTGGCGGGCAACTCCTACAATGAGCAGTTCTTC; CDR3 protein: CASSVVAGNSYNEQFF; V gene: TRBV5-1; D gene: .; J gene: TRBJ2-1; clone size: few
CDR3 DNA: TGCGCCAGCAGCCAAGATGAGGGGGGCTTAGGAGAAAAACTGTTTTTT; CDR3 protein: CASSQDEGGLGEKLFF; V gene: TRBV4-1; D gene: .; J gene: TRBJ1-4; clone size: few
CDR3 DNA: TGTGCCAGCAGTCCCCCGACCAGGACTAGCGGGGCCACCCAGTACTTC; CDR3 protein: CASSPPTRTSGATQYF; V gene: TRBV6-6; D gene: TRBD2; J gene: TRBJ2-7; clone size: .
CDR3 DNA: TGTGCCACAACCCGGGACCTAACAGATACGCAGTATTTT; CDR3 protein: CATTRDLTDTQYF; V gene: TRBV12-3/TRBV12-4; D gene: .; J gene: TRBJ2-3; clone size: .
CDR3 DNA: TGTGCCAGCAGTTTCCTAGCGAGTTACACAGATACGCAGTATTTT; CDR3 protein: CASSFLASYTDTQYF; V gene: TRBV27; D gene: .; J gene: TRBJ2-3; clone size: .
CDR3 DNA: TGTGCCAGCACGTATATAGGGCTAGGAAGTAGAAACTCCTACAATGAGCAGTTCTTC; CDR3 protein: CASTYIGLGSRNSYNEQFF; V gene: TRBV2; D gene: .; J gene: TRBJ2-1; clone size: .
CDR3 DNA: TGTGCCAGCAGCTTTGCTAGCGGGACTTACAATGAGCAGTACTTC; CDR3 protein: CASSFASGTYNEQYF; V gene: TRBV7-8; D gene: TRBD2; J gene: TRBJ2-4; clone size: .
CDR3 DNA: TGTGCCACCAGCGACCGGACTAGCGGGGGGGCCACCCCAGATACGCAGTATTTT; CDR3 protein: CATSDRTSGGATPDTQYF; V gene: TRBV15; D gene: TRBD2; J gene: TRBJ2-3; clone size: few
CDR3 DNA: TGCAGCGTTGAAGGGCGGATGGGCTACGAGCAGTACTTC; CDR3 protein: CSVEGRMGYEQYF; V gene: TRBV29-1; D gene: .; J gene: TRBJ2-7; clone size: few
CDR3 DNA: TGTGCCAGCAGTGGGGGACAGGACCCCTACAATGAGCAGTTCTTC; CDR3 protein: CASSGGQDPYNEQFF; V gene: TRBV2; D gene: TRBD1; J gene: TRBJ2-1; clone size: few
CDR3 DNA: TGTGCCAGCAGCGCAGAATTAGCGGGCACGTACTACGAGCAGTACTTC; CDR3 protein: CASSAELAGTYYEQYF; V gene: TRBV9; D gene: TRBD2; J gene: TRBJ2-7; clone size: .
CDR3 DNA: TGTGCCAGCAGCCCGGTCGCTGGGGGAAGTAATGAGCAGTACTTC; CDR3 protein: CASSPVAGGSNEQYF; V gene: TRBV7-9; D gene: .; J gene: TRBJ2-5; clone size: many
CDR3 DNA: TGTGCCAGCAGCTTGGAATCCGTCGGGGGCACAGATACGCAGTATTTT; CDR3 protein: CASSLESVGGTDTQYF; V gene: TRBV5-6; D gene: .; J gene: TRBJ2-3; clone size: .
CDR3 DNA: TGTGCCAGCAGTTTATTTGCAGCCCCGGGGAATGAGCAGTTCTTC; CDR3 protein: CASSLFAAPGNEQFF; V gene: TRBV28; D gene: .; J gene: TRBJ2-1; clone size: few
CDR3 DNA: TGTGCCAGCGTTATGGAAGGGACCCAGTACTTC; CDR3 protein: CASVMEGTQYF; V gene: TRBV2; D gene: .; J gene: TRBJ2-5; clone size: few
CDR3 DNA: TGTGCCAGCAGCCAAGATCCAACTCGACTGAACACTGAAGCTTTCTTT; CDR3 protein: CASSQDPTRLNTEAFF; V gene: TRBV4-2; D gene: .; J gene: TRBJ1-1; clone size: .
CDR3 DNA: TGTGCCAGCAGTTATCTACAGGGCACTATAAGAACAGATACGCAGTATTTT; CDR3 protein: CASSYLQGTIRTDTQYF; V gene: TRBV6-5; D gene: .; J gene: TRBJ2-3; clone size: many
CDR3 DNA: TGTGCTAGTGGTTTTATGGCCAGGGGGCTAGAGGGCGAATCCTACAATGAGCAGTTCTTC; CDR3 protein: CASGFMARGLEGESYNEQFF; V gene: TRBV12-5; D gene: TRBD1; J gene: TRBJ2-1; clone size: .
CDR3 DNA: TGCGCCAGCAGCTTGGGACAGGTCACCTACAATGAGCAGTTCTTC; CDR3 protein: CASSLGQVTYNEQFF; V gene: TRBV5-1; D gene: .; J gene: TRBJ2-1; clone size: .
CDR3 DNA: TGTGCTAGTGGTTGGGGCGGATCCGTCCCGGGACTACCCGGAGATACGCAGTATTTT; CDR3 protein: CASGWGGSVPGLPGDTQYF; V gene: TRBV12-5; D gene: TRBD2; J gene: TRBJ2-3; clone size: few
CDR3 DNA: TGTGCCAGCAGCTTAAACAGCGGGAGCGGCTACGAGCAGTACTTC; CDR3 protein: CASSLNSGSGYEQYF; V gene: TRBV7-2; D gene: TRBD2; J gene: TRBJ2-7; clone size: few
CDR3 DNA: TGTGCCAGCAGCCAATTGGGGGAAAACACTGAAGCTTTCTTT; CDR3 protein: CASSQLGENTEAFF; V gene: TRBV3-1; D gene: .; J gene: TRBJ1-1; clone size: .